This passage covers 4 T cell receptor beta chains from one sample sequenced in a study of blood T cell repertoires in COVID-19. Here immunoSEQ multiplex PCR was the method, and the copy in TCRdb shows in-frame clones only, minus some. The repertoire holds 80,000 to 95,000 clones, roughly 81% seen once, with around 4.8% in the top ten. The sample comprised peripheral blood. The receptors here all came from a man older than 75 with COVID-19, enrolled during active disease.

CDR3: CASSTGFGYGYTF. The DNA of the CDR3 is TGTGCCAGCAGTACAGGGTTTGGGTATGGCTACACCTTC. The chain is built from TRBV6-5 and TRBJ1-2; possible D gene TRBD1, 6 bases. CDR1 is MNHEY, CDR2 SVGAGI, per germline. With 5 bases removed from V and 5 bases from J, the gap between germline ends came to 12 bases. This CDR3 region has 13 residues.

J is TRBJ1-2 and V is TRBV5-4, with D possibly being TRBD1 (6 bases). Trimming pared 3 bases from V and 4 bases from J, leaving 10 bases between. The CDR3 consists of 13 residues. CDR1 is SGHNT, CDR2 YYREEE, per germline (reference sequence). CDR3 sequence (DNA): TGTGCCAGCAGCTCGGACAGCTTCTATGGCTACACCTTC. Amino acid sequence: CASSSDSFYGYTF.

This clone was counted only a few times. The rearrangement joins TRBV7-9 to TRBJ2-1; D is perhaps TRBD1 (5 bases). Trimming removed 5 bases from V and 3 bases from J, with 11 bases in between. Germline lookup yields CDR1 SEHNR and CDR2 FQNEAQ (reference sequence). This CDR3 contains 14 residues. CDR3 bases: TGTGCCAGCAGCGAAGACAGATTCTACAATGAGCAGTTCTTC. This gives the protein CASSEDRFYNEQFF.

J is TRBJ2-2 and V is TRBV24-1; D is perhaps TRBD1 (5 bases). This CDR3 contains 15 residues. V was clipped by 2 bases and J by 6 bases, with 12 bases between them. The germline CDR1 and CDR2 sequences are KGHDR and SFDVKD. CDR3 in DNA: TGTGCCACCAGTGATTCCTTCAGGGTCGCCGGGGAGCTGTTTTTT. As protein: CATSDSFRVAGELFF.